A selection of T cell receptor beta chains follows, all from one sample in a study of T-cell memory formation after mild COVID-19. TCRdb redid the calling of the 5' RACE reads with MiXCR, one entry per CDR3 protein. In the table there are 200,000 to 300,000 distinct CDR3 sequences, over 15% of which are singletons. Material for sequencing was PBMCs or a T cell subset sorted from them (not recorded which). The source of these receptors is a man aged 18 to 30 who had mild COVID-19 (a few samples of this study predate the infection). Cell type and time point are not known. Each CDR3 is given with its conserved first and last residue. The order of the fields is V gene, D gene, clone size, J gene, CDR3 DNA, CDR3 protein. A D gene is named only where the DNA matches it firmly. Some rows have no size entry. The others give once, few or many, or a class for an expanded clone.

>TRBV3-1|-|-|TRBJ1-1
TGTGCCAGCAGCCAAGAAGGAAAGCTTCGGGATATTGGAGCTTTCTTT
CASSQEGKLRDIGAFF
>TRBV5-1|TRBD1|-|TRBJ1-4
TGCGCCAGCAGCTTGGCAGGGACAGGGGATGAAAAACTGTTTTTT
CASSLAGTGDEKLFF
>TRBV7-9|-|-|TRBJ2-5
TGTGCCAGCAGCTTTGGCGGCGGGGACAGAGAAGAGACCCAGTACTTC
CASSFGGGDREETQYF
>TRBV10-3|TRBD1|-|TRBJ1-2
TGTGCCATCAGCCGAACAGGGGGTCATGGCTACACCTTC
CAISRTGGHGYTF
>TRBV28|-|many|TRBJ2-5
TGTGCCAGCAGTTCCGGGTCTCAAGAGACCCAGTACTTC
CASSSGSQETQYF
>TRBV4-3|-|few|TRBJ2-7
TGCGCCAGCAGCCAAGATACCTCGGGACCCATACGAGAGCAGTACTTC
CASSQDTSGPIREQYF
>TRBV28|-|few|TRBJ2-2
TGTGCCAGCAGTTACCCTCCGGGACCCACGAACACCGGGGAGCTGTTTTTT
CASSYPPGPTNTGELFF
>TRBV12-3/TRBV12-4|-|-|TRBJ1-1
TGTGCCAGCAGTTCATCTGGTCCTGAAGCTTTCTTT
CASSSSGPEAFF
>TRBV7-9|-|few|TRBJ2-7
TGTGCCAGCACCCCCCAATCCAACGAGCAGTACTTC
CASTPQSNEQYF
>TRBV4-3|-|-|TRBJ1-1
TGCGCCAGCAGCCAAGAAAACAGGGCGGAGCCCAACACTGAAGCTTTCTTT
CASSQENRAEPNTEAFF
>TRBV12-3/TRBV12-4|-|-|TRBJ1-5
TGTGCCAGCAGTTTAGTTCAGGGAGACGGTCAGCCCCAGCATTTT
CASSLVQGDGQPQHF
>TRBV7-2|-|-|TRBJ2-3
TGTGCCAGCAGCCCACAGGGTCCCACAGATACGCAGTATTTT
CASSPQGPTDTQYF
>TRBV5-1|-|-|TRBJ2-3
TGCGCCAGCAGCAAGGACCGTTTCACAGATACGCAGTATTTT
CASSKDRFTDTQYF
>TRBV4-1|-|few|TRBJ2-3
TGCGCCAGCAGCCAGGCTACGGGCTTTCGTTCGCAGTATTTT
CASSQATGFRSQYF
>TRBV27|TRBD1|few|TRBJ1-4
TGTGCCAGCAGTCCGACCTCGCAGGGGGCGCGGGATGAAAAACTGTTTTTT
CASSPTSQGARDEKLFF
>TRBV7-8|-|-|TRBJ2-1
TGTGCCAGCAGCCTCTATTACAATGAGCAGTTCTTC
CASSLYYNEQFF
>TRBV7-2|-|few|TRBJ1-3
TGTGCCAGCAGCTTAGGGATCGTAGAAGGTTACACCATATATTTT
CASSLGIVEGYTIYF
>TRBV10-2|TRBD2|few|TRBJ2-3
TGCGCCAGCAGTGAGACTAGCGGGGAGCTAGATACGCAGTATTTT
CASSETSGELDTQYF
>TRBV11-3|-|-|TRBJ2-3
TGTGCCAGCAGCTTAGATCCTAGCTCGGATACGCAGTATTTT
CASSLDPSSDTQYF
>TRBV4-3|-|few|TRBJ1-1
TGCGCCAGCAGCCAAGCGGCAGCGGGGGAGAACACTGAAGCTTTCTTT
CASSQAAAGENTEAFF
>TRBV29-1|-|-|TRBJ2-6
TGCAGCGTTGAAGGAGGTGCGGATTTGGTTTCTGGGGCCAACGTCCTGACTTTC
CSVEGGADLVSGANVLTF
>TRBV4-3|-|few|TRBJ1-1
TGCGCCAGCAGCCAAGAGAGTTGGGGGATGCTAAGGGCTTTCTTT
CASSQESWGMLRAFF
>TRBV6-5|TRBD2|few|TRBJ2-3
TGTGCCAGCAGACGGGCTAGCGGGATCACAGATACGCAGTATTTT
CASRRASGITDTQYF
>TRBV20-1|-|-|TRBJ2-5
TGCAGTGCGAGCCCCGGGGGGCGGGAAGAGACCCAGTACTTC
CSASPGGREETQYF
>TRBV11-2|TRBD1|few|TRBJ2-7
TGTGCCAGCAGCTTAGGGCCAGGGGGCGACGAGCAGTACTTC
CASSLGPGGDEQYF
>TRBV4-3|TRBD1|few|TRBJ1-1
TGCGCCAGCAGCCACCCGGGACAGGTTAACACTGAAGCTTTCTTT
CASSHPGQVNTEAFF
>TRBV5-5|TRBD1|few|TRBJ2-3
TGTGCCAGCAAAGAGGGGGCCCCCACAGATACGCAGTATTTT
CASKEGAPTDTQYF
>TRBV10-3|-|many|TRBJ2-5
TGTGCCATCACCCGGGACTTACAAGAGACCCAGTACTTC
CAITRDLQETQYF
>TRBV5-1|TRBD1|-|TRBJ1-4
TGCGCCAGCAGCCACAGACAGGGGAATGAAAAACTGTTTTTT
CASSHRQGNEKLFF
>TRBV6-1|-|-|TRBJ2-7
TGTGCCAGCAGTGAAGTGAGGGGGTCCCCCTACGAGCAGTACTTC
CASSEVRGSPYEQYF
>TRBV4-1|TRBD2|few|TRBJ2-3
TGCGCCAGCAGCCTGTATACAGGAGCGGGGGGGATGGATACGCAGTATTTT
CASSLYTGAGGMDTQYF
>TRBV4-1|TRBD1|-|TRBJ1-1
TGCGCCAGCAGCCATCCGGCAGGGGGAAACACTGAAGCTTTCTTT
CASSHPAGGNTEAFF
>TRBV6-6|TRBD2|few|TRBJ2-5
TGTGCCAGCAGTTATTTCGGCGGCGGGGGGGCCGGAGAGACCCAGTACTTC
CASSYFGGGGAGETQYF
>TRBV6-2/TRBV6-3|-|few|TRBJ2-2
TGTGCCAGCAGCCCAGGGGGGTTCGGGGAGCTGTTTTTT
CASSPGGFGELFF
>TRBV9|-|-|TRBJ2-7
TGTGCCAGCAGCGTGGGGGTGGCGAACTCCTACGAGCAGTACTTC
CASSVGVANSYEQYF
>TRBV18|-|few|TRBJ1-2
TGTGCCAGCGCCGCGGGGCTACGACTGGGTTTTGACTATGGCTACACCTTC
CASAAGLRLGFDYGYTF
>TRBV7-9|-|few|TRBJ2-3
TGTGCCAGCAGCTCGAACGCTTTAACAGATACGCAGTATTTT
CASSSNALTDTQYF
>TRBV7-9|-|few|TRBJ1-1
TGTGCCAGCAGCCCCCAGGACGGGGCGGGGACTGAAGCTTTCTTT
CASSPQDGAGTEAFF
>TRBV4-3|-|-|TRBJ1-2
TGCGCCAGCAGCCAAGATTTCGGGTTTTACTATGGCTACACCTTC
CASSQDFGFYYGYTF
>TRBV6-1|-|-|TRBJ1-4
TGTGCCAGCAGCCAGGGGCTGGGGCTGGAGGAAAAACTGTTTTTT
CASSQGLGLEEKLFF
>TRBV12-3/TRBV12-4|-|-|TRBJ1-1
TGTGCCAGCAAGGTGTCTGGGGCCTCTGAAGCTTTCTTT
CASKVSGASEAFF
>TRBV7-8|-|few|TRBJ1-1
TGTGCCAGCAGCCCGTGGGGGGTTCCGGTGAACACTGAAGCTTTCTTT
CASSPWGVPVNTEAFF
>TRBV7-2|TRBD1|few|TRBJ1-6
TGTGCCAGCAGCCCTCGGACAGGGATGTCACCCCTCCACTTT
CASSPRTGMSPLHF
>TRBV12-3/TRBV12-4|TRBD1|-|TRBJ1-2
TGTGCCAGCAGCCCCCAGGGGGCTCAAGGCTACACCTTC
CASSPQGAQGYTF
>TRBV7-2|-|-|TRBJ1-5
TGTGCCAGCAGCTTAGAATGGATCCAGGGCTATAGCAATCAGCCCCAGCATTTT
CASSLEWIQGYSNQPQHF
>TRBV10-3|TRBD1|-|TRBJ2-5
TGTGCCACCAACTCCGGACAGGGAGAGACCCAGTACTTC
CATNSGQGETQYF
>TRBV7-3|-|few|TRBJ2-6
TGTGCCAGAAGCTTTGCGAGCTCTGGGGCCAACGTCCTGACTTTC
CARSFASSGANVLTF
>TRBV30|TRBD2|once|TRBJ2-1
TGTGCCTGGAGCTCGGGGGGGCAGTTCTTC
CAWSSGGQFF
>TRBV5-1|TRBD2|many|TRBJ2-7
TGCGCCAGCAGCTTGGAGACTAGCCCCTACGAGCAGTACTTC
CASSLETSPYEQYF
>TRBV4-1|TRBD1|-|TRBJ2-4
TGCGCCAGCAGCCAGGTATACAGGGGGCCGACCAAAAACATTCAGTACTTC
CASSQVYRGPTKNIQYF
>TRBV4-1|TRBD2|few|TRBJ2-1
TGCGCCAGCAGCCCATCAGGGAGGGGATACAATGAGCAGTTCTTC
CASSPSGRGYNEQFF
>TRBV4-2|-|few|TRBJ2-2
TGTGCCAGCAGCCAAGATGCCAGGAGGTTTTCGACCGGGGAGCTGTTTTTT
CASSQDARRFSTGELFF
>TRBV6-1|-|few|TRBJ1-3
TGTGCCAGCAGTGAACTCGGGACCGCGGCCTCTGGAAACACCATATATTTT
CASSELGTAASGNTIYF
>TRBV7-8|-|few|TRBJ1-2
TGTGCCAGCAGCTTAGCCAGTAACTATGGCTACACCTTC
CASSLASNYGYTF
>TRBV7-9|-|many|TRBJ2-6
TGTGCCAGCCCGTGGGGGGCCTCTGGGGCCAACGTCCTGACTTTC
CASPWGASGANVLTF
>TRBV10-3|TRBD1|-|TRBJ2-3
TGTGCCATCAGCGGACAGGGCTCAGATACGCAGTATTTT
CAISGQGSDTQYF
>TRBV4-1|-|few|TRBJ1-6
TGCGCCAGCAGCCAAGGAGGTGGGTCCTATAATTCACCCCTCCACTTT
CASSQGGGSYNSPLHF
>TRBV28|-|-|TRBJ1-2
TGTGCCAGCAGCTCAATGGGGGGCTTAGGTGGTGGCTACACCTTC
CASSSMGGLGGGYTF
>TRBV7-9|-|-|TRBJ2-7
TGTGCCAGCAGCTTAGAACAGTTGGGCAGTACCTACGAGCAGTACTTC
CASSLEQLGSTYEQYF